There are many counts of the clone carrying this T cell receptor beta chain. Its antigen remains unidentified. This specimen belongs to a study of response to subunit inactivated influenza vaccine. Regarding the study as a whole: Authors suggested seasonal influenza vaccinations each recruit few new T cells.

V was shortened by 0 bases and J by 15 bases, with 19 bases between the two germline ends. The CDR3 loop spans 14 amino acids. The germline V gene encodes CDR1 SGHRS and CDR2 YFSETQ. TCRdb itself ran the RT-PCR reads through MiXCR, one entry per CDR3 protein. In the table there are 550,000 to 600,000 distinct CDR3 sequences, 10% to 15% of which are singletons. The receptor was isolated from a man between 45 and 60 years old who received an inactivated influenza vaccine. The chain recombines TRBV5-1 with TRBJ2-1; D assignment may be TRBD1 or TRBD2 (5 bases each). This specimen consisted of PBMCs from blood, obtained on the day of vaccination. The CDR3 DNA follows: TGCGCCAGCAGCTTGGAAGGGGACGATGTCCTTGGGTTCTTC. This encodes CASSLEGDDVLGFF.